This T cell receptor (beta chain) was recorded in a study of blood T cell repertoires in COVID-19. Study-level information: Nucleic acid was either cDNA or gDNA, and it came from T cells, B-cell-depleted T cells, or PBMCs.

Per the authors' pipeline: Reference gene primer amplification yielded estimated nucleated cell counts. Sequenced by immunoSEQ multiplex PCR; TCRdb stores in-frame clones only, minus some. The V and J calls and the clone size are those of that table, but D and trimming were determined from the DNA. The data contain around 180,000 clones, around four fifths of them singletons. The CDR3 has 16 residues. Germline V gives CDR1 LNHDA, CDR2 SQIVND (reference sequence). Trimming pared 4 bases from V and 8 bases from J, leaving 21 bases between. This TCR came from a woman aged 25 to 39 with acute or convalescent COVID-19. The chain uses TRBV19 and TRBJ1-3; maybe TRBD1 (5 bases). The sequenced sample was peripheral blood. The CDR3 is CASSTRDLMPGDTIYF. CDR3 DNA: TGTGCCAGTAGTACAAGGGACCTCATGCCGGGAGACACCATATATTTT.